This T cell receptor (beta chain) comes out of a study of technical replicates of blood from a few donors. The data were produced by immunoSEQ multiplex PCR, yet TCRdb's version contains in-frame clones alone and is incomplete. Among tens of thousands of clones listed, 95% to 97% were seen once. The clonotype originates from a human donor in good health. The sequencing sample was made of T cells isolated from PBMCs.

CDR3 sequence (DNA): TGTGCCAGCAGTTGGGAGCGGGAGGGCCTAGGTAATGAGCAGTTCTTC. Protein product: CASSWEREGLGNEQFF. This chain uses TRBV6-5 with TRBJ2-1; 10 positions match TRBD2. The CDR3 runs 16 residues. Germline CDR1 is MNHEY and CDR2 is SVGAGI. The J segment lost 7 bases and the V segment lost 4 bases, leaving 10 bases of the junction unmatched.